The 20 T cell receptor beta chains reported below all come from one sample, sequenced in a study of PD-L1 blockade in urothelial cancer (dated by TCRdb to 2016 to 2017). Library preparation employed the immunoSEQ multiplex PCR assay. TCRdb provides this immuneACCESS table in a form limited to in-frame rearrangements. Some clones are lacking; in checked studies, under half of them reflect an unresolved V gene, and why the rest are absent is not known. In all, the sample holds 130,000 or so clones, and less than 85% of those were seen once. 3.2% of the sample is in the top ten clones. The time point tag for this specimen amounts to: pretreatment peripheral blood. The starting material was PBMCs, obtained around atezolizumab (anti-PD-L1) treatment. The receptors here all came from a man aged 45-60 years with urothelial cancer.

This chain uses TRBV6-1 with TRBJ1-2, with D uncertain. V lost 1 base to trimming and J lost 4 bases, with 13 bases between them. The CDR3 has 15 amino acids. CDR1 and CDR2 (germline): MNHNS, SASEGT. In DNA, the CDR3 is TGTGCCAGCAGTGAAGTGAGAGACATCTTCTATGGCTACACCTTC. Translating gives CASSEVRDIFYGYTF.

The chain combines TRBV7-6 with TRBJ2-7; D possibly corresponds to TRBD2 (5 bases). The CDR3 contains 15 residues. Per the germline V gene, CDR1 is SGHVS and CDR2 is FNYEAQ. Trimming stripped 2 bases from V and 3 bases from J, with 14 bases between. The CDR3 DNA follows: TGTGCCAGCAGCTTATCTCAGAGTGCGGGCTACGAGCAGTACTTC. Translating gives CASSLSQSAGYEQYF.

V and J are TRBV5-4 and TRBJ2-1, with 9 bases aligning to TRBD1. Germline trimming cut 4 bases from V and 3 bases from J; bases unmatched to any gene: 5. The CDR3 totals 15 residues. Germline V lookup: CDR1 SGHNT, CDR2 YYREEE (reference sequence). Written as DNA, the CDR3 is TGTGCCAGCAGCCGCGGACAGGGGAACTACAATGAGCAGTTCTTC. Its protein product is CASSRGQGNYNEQFF.

CDR3 region: CASSQTTGGNQPQHF. CDR3 DNA: TGCGCCAGCAGCCAAACTACAGGGGGAAATCAGCCCCAGCATTTT. The chain is built from TRBV4-1 and TRBJ1-5; 8 bases match TRBD1. The CDR3 has 15 amino acids. Germline values: CDR1 MGHRA, CDR2 YSYEKL. V lost 2 bases to trimming and J lost 4 bases; unmatched junction nucleotides: 4.

The rearrangement links TRBV18 to TRBJ1-1; TRBD1 is a possible D gene (5 bases). Trimming pared 5 bases from V and 1 base from J, leaving 14 bases between. This CDR3 is built from 15 residues. The V gene's germline CDR1 is KGHSH and CDR2 LQKENI. In nucleotides, the CDR3 is TGTGCCAGCTCAACACTAGTCACAGGGAACACTGAAGCTTTCTTT. This gives the protein CASSTLVTGNTEAFF.

Only one count was recorded for this clone. This chain connects TRBV2 to TRBJ1-5; tentative D call: TRBD1 (5 bases). The CDR3 length is 15 residues. Germline CDR1 and CDR2: SNHLY and FYNNEI. V lost 3 bases and J 3 bases, leaving 12 bases between the germline ends. CDR3 loop: CASSDGVDTNQPQHF. The CDR3 region has the DNA TGTGCCAGCAGTGATGGGGTGGACACCAATCAGCCCCAGCATTTT.

V is TRBV27 and J is TRBJ2-2; 7 positions agree with TRBD1. There are 15 residues in the CDR3. Losses at the gene ends were 6 bases for V and 0 bases for J; bases not matched to a gene: 4. From germline, CDR1 is MNHEY and CDR2 SMNVEV (reference sequence). The CDR3 is CASSWTGPNTGELFF. The CDR3 coding sequence is TGTGCCAGCAGCTGGACAGGACCGAACACCGGGGAGCTGTTTTTT.

The chain couples TRBV27 to TRBJ2-2; 11 positions agree with TRBD2. The germline V gene has CDR1 MNHEY and CDR2 SMNVEV (reference sequence). The CDR3 length is 16 residues. V lost 5 bases to trimming and J lost 4 bases; unmatched junction nucleotides: 6. The CDR3 sequence: CASSPLAGDATGELFF. The CDR3 DNA sequence: TGTGCCAGCAGTCCACTAGCGGGAGATGCCACCGGGGAGCTGTTTTTT.

The gene calls are TRBV5-6 and TRBJ2-1; 13 positions agree with TRBD2. Germline trimming cut 1 base from V and 8 bases from J; bases unmatched to any gene: 0. The CDR3 sequence is 14 residues long. The germline gives CDR1 SGHDT, CDR2 YYEEEE. CDR3 nucleotides: TGTGCCAGCAGCTTGACTAGCGGGAGGGATGAGCAGTTCTTC. Translating gives CASSLTSGRDEQFF.

The rearrangement uses TRBV21-1 and TRBJ2-7; the table's D call, TRBD2, was not checked against the DNA. TRBV21-1 is designated a pseudogene. The CDR3 totals 17 residues. Here the CDR3 reads CASNPTGTSGLTYEQYF. The CDR3 bases are TGTGCCAGCAACCCAACCGGGACTAGCGGGCTTACCTACGAGCAGTACTTC.

This chain connects TRBV7-9 to TRBJ2-3, with 12 bases lining up with TRBD2. Germline V gene lookup returns CDR1 SEHNR and CDR2 FQNEAQ (reference sequence). Trimming cost V 5 bases and J 2 bases; bases outside gene matches: 5. The CDR3 totals 16 residues. CDR3 sequence: CASSPRLAGVTDTQYF. CDR3 bases: TGTGCCAGCAGCCCAAGACTAGCGGGAGTCACAGATACGCAGTATTTT. Using reference TRBV7-9 and TRBJ2-3 for the parts outside the CDR3, the full variable domain is DTGVSQNPRHKITKRGQNVTFRCDPISEHNRLYWYRQTLGQGPEFLTYFQNEAQLEKSRLLSDRFSAERPKGSFSTLEIQRTEQGDSAMYLCASSPRLAGVTDTQYFGPGTRLTVL.

The chain combines TRBV14 with TRBJ2-1, with TRBD2 as a possible D gene (5 bases). CDR1 and CDR2 from the germline V gene are SGHDN and FVKESK. The CDR3 is 15 residues long. The V gene lost 0 bases and the J gene lost 1 base, with 7 bases spanning the gap. For the CDR3, the DNA is TGTGCCAGCAGCCAAGAAGCGGTTTCCTACAATGAGCAGTTCTTC. This translates into CASSQEAVSYNEQFF.

The V gene is TRBV18, the J gene TRBJ2-1; tentative D call: TRBD2 (5 bases). This CDR3 is built from 17 residues. V was pared by 6 bases and J by 0 bases, with 18 bases between. CDR1 is KGHSH, CDR2 LQKENI, per germline. CDR3 DNA sequence: TGTGCCAGCTCCCCCGCTGGTGGACTTAGCTCCTACAATGAGCAGTTCTTC. Translating it yields CASSPAGGLSSYNEQFF.

This chain links TRBV29-1 with TRBJ2-2, with D perhaps matching TRBD2 (6 bases). There are 14 residues in the CDR3. Germline assignment: CDR1 SQVTM and CDR2 ANQGSEA. Between the trimmed V and J ends, which lost 4 bases and 5 bases, there was a span of 14 bases. The CDR3 DNA reads TGCAGCGTTGGAGTCTCGGCGGGAACCGGGGAGCTGTTTTTT. Its protein is CSVGVSAGTGELFF.

The chain carries TRBV7-9 and TRBJ2-7, with a tentative D call TRBD2 (7 bases). V shed 0 bases and J shed 2 bases, with 17 bases lying between them. This CDR3 spans 17 amino acids. Germline values: CDR1 SEHNR, CDR2 FQNEAQ (reference sequence). CDR3 nucleotides: TGTGCCAGCAGCTTAGCCCGGGGGGCAGGGTTGACCTACGAGCAGTACTTC. Translating gives CASSLARGAGLTYEQYF.

The rearrangement links TRBV28 to TRBJ1-2, with a possible D match to TRBD1 (6 bases). Deletions cut 11 bases from V and 3 bases from J, with 10 bases between. Germline V gives CDR1 MDHEN, CDR2 SYDVKM. This CDR3 is built from 11 residues. The CDR3 nucleotides are TGTGCCGGCGGACAGCACTATGGCTACACCTTC. Its translation: CAGGQHYGYTF.

The chain carries TRBV11-2 and TRBJ1-1; no reliable D call. The CDR3 is made up of 13 amino acids. The V end lost 3 bases, the J end lost 1 base, and 6 bases lay between the germline ends. Looked up from germline, CDR1 is SGHAT and CDR2 is FQNNGV. As DNA, the CDR3 is TGTGCCAGCAGCTTCTCGGGGAACACTGAAGCTTTCTTT. It codes for CASSFSGNTEAFF.

The chain joins TRBV7-3 to TRBJ2-1; 9 bases map to TRBD2. Germline V CDR1 and CDR2: SGHTA, FQGTGA. The J segment lost 6 bases and the V segment lost 2 bases, leaving 8 bases of the junction unmatched. The CDR3 covers 16 residues. CDR3 sequence (DNA): TGTGCCAGCAGCTTACTTGCGGGAGGGCCTCGCAATGAGCAGTTCTTC. The encoded protein is CASSLLAGGPRNEQFF. The variable domain in full, completed from reference TRBV7-3 and TRBJ2-1, reads GAGVSQTPSNKVTEKGKYVELRCDPISGHTALYWYRQSLGQGPEFLIYFQGTGAADDSGLPNDRFFAVRPEGSVSTLKIQRTERGDSAVYLCASSLLAGGPRNEQFFGPGTRLTVL.

V gene TRBV7-9 combines with J gene TRBJ1-4; D remains unclear. Germline V CDR1 and CDR2: SEHNR, FQNEAQ (reference sequence). CDR3 length equals 15 residues. V was shortened by 2 bases and J by 8 bases, with 15 bases between the two germline ends. The CDR3 spells CASSLIERPFEKLFF. DNA for the CDR3: TGTGCCAGCAGCTTAATCGAGAGGCCTTTCGAAAAACTGTTTTTT.

This chain joins TRBV2 and TRBJ2-5; unclear D gene. Germline V gene lookup returns CDR1 SNHLY and CDR2 FYNNEI. V lost 3 bases and J 4 bases, leaving 12 bases between the germline ends. The CDR3 consists of 14 residues. As DNA, the CDR3 is TGTGCCAGCAGTGATGGTCAGCCAGGAGAGACCCAGTACTTC. Residues: CASSDGQPGETQYF.